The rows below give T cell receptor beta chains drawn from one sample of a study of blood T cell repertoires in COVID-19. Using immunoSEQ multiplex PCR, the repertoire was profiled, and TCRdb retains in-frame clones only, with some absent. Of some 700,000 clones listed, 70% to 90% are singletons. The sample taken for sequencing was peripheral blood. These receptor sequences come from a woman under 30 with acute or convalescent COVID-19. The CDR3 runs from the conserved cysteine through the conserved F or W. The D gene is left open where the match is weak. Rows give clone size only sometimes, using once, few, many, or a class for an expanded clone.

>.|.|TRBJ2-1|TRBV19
CASSIGGGANNEQFF
TGTGCCAGTAGTATAGGCGGTGGGGCTAACAATGAGCAGTTCTTC
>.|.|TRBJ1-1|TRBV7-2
CASSLALQGPTEAFF
TGTGCCAGCAGCTTAGCCTTACAGGGTCCTACTGAAGCTTTCTTT
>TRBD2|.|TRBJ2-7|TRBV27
CASSGDSGGQYF
TGTGCCAGCAGTGGGGACTCGGGGGGGCAGTACTTC
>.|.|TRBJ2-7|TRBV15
CATSRYSSYEQYF
TGTGCCACCAGCCGTTATAGCTCCTACGAGCAGTACTTC
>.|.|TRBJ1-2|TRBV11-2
CASSSLRAGGGYTF
TGTGCCAGCAGCTCCCTCCGAGCGGGGGGCGGCTACACCTTC
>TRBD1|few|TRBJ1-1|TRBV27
CASTDGQGLNTEAFF
TGTGCCAGCACGGATGGACAGGGCCTGAACACTGAAGCTTTCTTT
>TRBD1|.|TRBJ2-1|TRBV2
CASSGAGGSYNEQFF
TGTGCCAGCAGCGGCGCAGGGGGTTCCTACAATGAGCAGTTCTTC
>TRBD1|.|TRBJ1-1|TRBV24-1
CATSPSGQRNTEAFF
TGTGCCACCAGTCCATCGGGACAGCGGAACACTGAAGCTTTCTTT
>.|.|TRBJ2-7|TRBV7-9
CASSLLPGITYEQYF
TGTGCCAGCAGCTTGCTCCCAGGGATTACCTACGAGCAGTACTTC
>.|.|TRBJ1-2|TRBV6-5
CASSSGVSGYTF
TGTGCCAGCAGTTCCGGTGTTTCGGGCTACACCTTC
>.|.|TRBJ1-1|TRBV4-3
CASSQDMVRFNEAFF
TGCGCCAGCAGCCAAGATATGGTACGGTTCAATGAAGCTTTCTTT
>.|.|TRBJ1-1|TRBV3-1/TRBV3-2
CASSHLAEAFF
TGTGCCAGCAGCCACCTAGCTGAAGCTTTCTTT
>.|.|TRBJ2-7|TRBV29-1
CSATGTPSEQYF
TGCAGCGCCACCGGGACTCCCTCGGAGCAGTACTTC
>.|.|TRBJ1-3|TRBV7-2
CASSLMPDSGNTIYF
TGTGCCAGCAGCTTGATGCCGGACAGCGGAAACACCATATATTTT
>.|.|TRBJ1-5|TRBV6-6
CASREGGHQPQHF
TGTGCCAGCAGAGAGGGGGGGCATCAGCCCCAGCATTTT
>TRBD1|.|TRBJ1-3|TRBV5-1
CASSFSYTGGSGNTIYF
TGCGCCAGCAGCTTCTCCTATACAGGGGGCTCTGGAAACACCATATATTTT
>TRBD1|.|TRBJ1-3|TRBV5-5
CASSLEADRGMNGNTIYF
TGTGCCAGCAGCTTGGAGGCGGACAGGGGGATGAATGGAAACACCATATATTTT
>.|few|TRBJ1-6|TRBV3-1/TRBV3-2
CASSHSTGMVPLHF
TGTGCCAGCAGCCATTCCACAGGGATGGTACCCCTCCACTTT
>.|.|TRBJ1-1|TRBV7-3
CASSARPGANTEAFF
TGTGCCAGCAGCGCAAGGCCAGGGGCGAACACTGAAGCTTTCTTT
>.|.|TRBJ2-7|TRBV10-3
CASGDSLSYEQYF
TGTGCCAGCGGGGACTCACTCTCCTACGAGCAGTACTTC
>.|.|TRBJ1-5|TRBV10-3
CAISGAMGSNQPQHF
TGTGCCATCAGTGGAGCAATGGGCAGCAATCAGCCCCAGCATTTT
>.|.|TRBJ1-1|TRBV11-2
CASRGYEEEAFF
TGTGCCAGCCGCGGATACGAAGAAGAAGCTTTCTTT
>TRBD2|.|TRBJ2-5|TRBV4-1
CASSQGLAGIQETQYF
TGCGCCAGCAGCCAAGGACTAGCGGGGATACAAGAGACCCAGTACTTC
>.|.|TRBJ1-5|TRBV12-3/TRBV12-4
CASSLASEQPQHF
TGTGCCAGCAGTTTAGCTTCGGAGCAACCCCAGCATTTT
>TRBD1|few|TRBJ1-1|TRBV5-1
CASWDRGAEAFF
TGCGCCAGCTGGGACAGGGGAGCTGAAGCTTTCTTT
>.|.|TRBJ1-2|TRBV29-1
CSVVLWTEKNYGYTF
TGCAGCGTTGTCTTGTGGACAGAAAAAAACTATGGCTACACCTTC
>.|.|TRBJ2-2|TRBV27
CASSLWPGVTGELFF
TGTGCCAGCAGTTTATGGCCGGGGGTGACCGGGGAGCTGTTTTTT
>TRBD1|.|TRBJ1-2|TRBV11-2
CASSRTGNYGYTF
TGTGCCAGCAGTAGGACAGGGAACTATGGCTACACCTTC
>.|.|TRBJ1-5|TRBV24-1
CATSDIQGNQPQHF
TGTGCCACCAGTGATATACAGGGAAATCAGCCCCAGCATTTT
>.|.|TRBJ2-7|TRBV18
CASSPMAVGSYEQYF
TGTGCCAGCTCACCAATGGCGGTGGGCTCCTACGAGCAGTACTTC
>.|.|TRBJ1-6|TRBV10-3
CAISEAAAKDNSPLHF
TGTGCCATCAGTGAAGCGGCAGCCAAAGATAATTCACCCCTCCACTTT
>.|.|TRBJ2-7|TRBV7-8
CASSLGPGLVEQYF
TGTGCCAGCAGCTTAGGTCCAGGGTTGGTCGAGCAGTACTTC
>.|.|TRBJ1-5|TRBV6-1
CASSGNRVERSGNQPQHF
TGTGCCAGCAGTGGAAACAGGGTTGAGAGGTCGGGCAATCAGCCCCAGCATTTT
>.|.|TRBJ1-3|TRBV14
CASSRGLHSGNTIYF
TGTGCCAGCAGCCGGGGCTTACACTCTGGAAACACCATATATTTT
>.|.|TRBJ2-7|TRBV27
CASSLSQGLYEQYF
TGTGCCAGCAGTTTATCGCAGGGCCTCTACGAGCAGTACTTC
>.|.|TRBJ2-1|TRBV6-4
CASSDGGPYNEQFF
TGTGCCAGCAGTGACGGCGGGCCCTACAATGAGCAGTTCTTC
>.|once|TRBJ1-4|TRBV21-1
CASSPQRLRYQKLFF
TGTGCCAGCAGCCCCCAACGATTACGCTACCAAAAACTGTTTTTT
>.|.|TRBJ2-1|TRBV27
CASSLSIAMDEQFF
TGTGCCAGCAGTTTATCGATAGCTATGGATGAGCAGTTCTTC
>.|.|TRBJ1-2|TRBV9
CASSAGGVGSVHGYTF
TGTGCCAGCAGCGCCGGGGGGGTAGGGTCCGTGCATGGCTACACCTTC
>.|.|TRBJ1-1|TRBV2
CASSEGPAGLNTEAFF
TGTGCCAGCAGTGAGGGGCCAGCCGGGTTGAACACTGAAGCTTTCTTT
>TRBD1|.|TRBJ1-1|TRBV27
CASSHKTGQGFGNTEAFF
TGTGCCAGCAGTCATAAGACGGGACAGGGCTTCGGAAACACTGAAGCTTTCTTT
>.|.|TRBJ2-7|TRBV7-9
CASSMDSFSYEQYF
TGTGCCAGCAGCATGGACAGTTTCTCCTACGAGCAGTACTTC
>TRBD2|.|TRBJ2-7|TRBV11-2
CASSPLAGGRGSLEQYF
TGTGCCAGCAGCCCACTAGCGGGGGGCCGTGGATCTCTCGAGCAGTACTTC
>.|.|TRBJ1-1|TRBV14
CASSQAGKRGSEAFF
TGTGCCAGCAGCCAAGCTGGGAAACGCGGGAGTGAAGCTTTCTTT
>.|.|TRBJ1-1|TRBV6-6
CASSPHRARAGTEAFF
TGTGCCAGCAGCCCTCACCGGGCCAGAGCGGGCACTGAAGCTTTCTTT
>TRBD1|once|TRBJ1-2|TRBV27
CASSLKWAGGYGYTF
TGTGCCAGCAGTTTGAAATGGGCAGGGGGCTATGGCTACACCTTC
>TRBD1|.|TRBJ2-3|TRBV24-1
CATSDPGQELSDTQYF
TGTGCCACCAGCGACCCGGGACAGGAGCTGTCAGATACGCAGTATTTT
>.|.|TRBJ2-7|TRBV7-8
CASSPVGQGRPSYEQYF
TGTGCCAGCAGCCCAGTTGGCCAAGGGAGACCCTCCTACGAGCAGTACTTC
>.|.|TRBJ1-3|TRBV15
CATSRGTLASISGNTIYF
TGTGCCACCAGCAGAGGGACATTAGCCTCCATCTCTGGAAACACCATATATTTT
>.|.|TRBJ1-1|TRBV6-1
CASSESAGSGTEAFF
TGTGCCAGCAGTGAGTCAGCAGGGTCCGGCACTGAAGCTTTCTTT
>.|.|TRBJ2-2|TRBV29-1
CSVVASTGELFF
TGCAGCGTTGTTGCGAGTACCGGGGAGCTGTTTTTT
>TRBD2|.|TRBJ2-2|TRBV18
CASSKTSGAYTGELFF
TGTGCCAGCTCAAAGACTAGCGGGGCCTACACCGGGGAGCTGTTTTTT
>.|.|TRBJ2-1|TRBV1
CTSSQGRLVGTGSNEQFF
.
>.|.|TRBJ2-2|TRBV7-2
CASSTPTSLVGELFF
TGTGCCAGCAGCACCCCGACTAGTCTTGTCGGGGAGCTGTTTTTT
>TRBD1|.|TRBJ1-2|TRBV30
CACESGTAYGYTF
TGTGCCTGCGAGTCCGGGACAGCCTATGGCTACACCTTC
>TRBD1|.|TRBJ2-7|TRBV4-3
CASSPMADRATYEQYF
TGCGCCAGCAGCCCCATGGCGGACAGGGCCACCTACGAGCAGTACTTC
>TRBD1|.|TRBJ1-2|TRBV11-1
CASSRGTGDDYGYTF
TGTGCCAGCAGCCGGGGGACAGGGGACGATTATGGCTACACCTTC